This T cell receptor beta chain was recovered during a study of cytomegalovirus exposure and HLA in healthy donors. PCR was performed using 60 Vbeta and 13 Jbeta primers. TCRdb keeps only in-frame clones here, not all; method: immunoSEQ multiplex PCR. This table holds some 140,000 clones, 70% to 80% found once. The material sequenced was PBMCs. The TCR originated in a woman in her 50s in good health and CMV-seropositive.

CDR3 DNA: TGTGCCAGCAGCCGGACTAGCGGGGGGAGGGGGGATACGCAGTATTTT. This codes for CASSRTSGGRGDTQYF. The chain recombines TRBV5-4 with TRBJ2-3; 14 bases are shared with TRBD2. The germline gives CDR1 SGHNT, CDR2 YYREEE (reference sequence). The V gene end was trimmed by 4 bases and the J gene end by 6 bases; junction bases not matched to a gene: 7. The CDR3 is 16 amino acids.